A single TCR beta chain is shown here with its context. Its target is not known. This sample is part of a study of T cells after yellow fever vaccination. Findings and limits, study-wide: The CD4 and CD8 compartments had a small share of their clonotypes in common. Subsequent to the booster, the majority of primary-vaccination clones reappeared (approximately 95% CD4, 70% to 90% CD8).

A process of 5'RACE template switching, which added a universal primer site and UMIs, was used to make TCR cDNA. TCRdb re-called the 5' RACE reads through MiXCR, storing one row per CDR3 protein. This sample carries 400,000 or so distinct CDR3 sequences, about 17% of them seen once, and the ten largest clones take 15% to 20%. The CDR3 is 15 amino acids. Trimming shortened V by 2 bases and J by 3 bases, and 10 bases separated the two germline ends. The V gene's germline CDR1 is MNHEY and CDR2 SMNVEV (reference sequence). Source: PBMCs, taken before the yellow fever booster vaccination. The rearrangement uses TRBV27 and TRBJ2-2; D not resolved. The clonotype originates from a young man who received the YFV17D yellow fever vaccine. The CDR3 DNA follows: TGTGCCAGCAGTTTACTCAGGTCCTACACCGGGGAGCTGTTTTTT. Translating it yields CASSLLRSYTGELFF.